This T cell receptor (beta chain) was profiled in a study of blood T cell repertoires in COVID-19. TCRdb's table, derived via immunoSEQ multiplex PCR, lists solely in-frame clones and lacks some. The sample lists more than 70,000 clones; roughly 90% were seen once. Trimming stripped 3 bases from V and 8 bases from J, with 13 bases between. Germline CDR1 LGHDT, CDR2 YNNKEL (reference sequence). The CDR3 extends over 13 amino acids. J is TRBJ1-2 and V is TRBV3-1 (or the pseudogene TRBV3-2), with D unresolved. Sample: peripheral blood. This sequence was found in a human donor in a cohort sampled during active COVID-19. The CDR3 DNA reads TGTGCCAGCAGCCACGCCATGGCGACAGGCTACACCTTC. Translation: CASSHAMATGYTF.